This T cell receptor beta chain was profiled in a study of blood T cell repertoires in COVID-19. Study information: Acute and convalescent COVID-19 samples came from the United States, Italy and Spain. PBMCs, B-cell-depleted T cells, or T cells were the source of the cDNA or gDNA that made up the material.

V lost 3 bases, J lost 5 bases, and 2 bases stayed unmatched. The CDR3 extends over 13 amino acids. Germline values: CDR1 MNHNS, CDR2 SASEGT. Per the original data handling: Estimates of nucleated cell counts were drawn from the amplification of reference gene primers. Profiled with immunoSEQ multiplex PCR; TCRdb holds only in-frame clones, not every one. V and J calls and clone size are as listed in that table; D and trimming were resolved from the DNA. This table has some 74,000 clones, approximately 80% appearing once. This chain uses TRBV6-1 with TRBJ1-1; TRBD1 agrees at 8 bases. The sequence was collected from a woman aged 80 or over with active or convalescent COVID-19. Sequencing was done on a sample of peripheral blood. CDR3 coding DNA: TGTGCCAGCAGTGACCGACAGGGGACTGAAGCTTTCTTT. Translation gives CASSDRQGTEAFF.